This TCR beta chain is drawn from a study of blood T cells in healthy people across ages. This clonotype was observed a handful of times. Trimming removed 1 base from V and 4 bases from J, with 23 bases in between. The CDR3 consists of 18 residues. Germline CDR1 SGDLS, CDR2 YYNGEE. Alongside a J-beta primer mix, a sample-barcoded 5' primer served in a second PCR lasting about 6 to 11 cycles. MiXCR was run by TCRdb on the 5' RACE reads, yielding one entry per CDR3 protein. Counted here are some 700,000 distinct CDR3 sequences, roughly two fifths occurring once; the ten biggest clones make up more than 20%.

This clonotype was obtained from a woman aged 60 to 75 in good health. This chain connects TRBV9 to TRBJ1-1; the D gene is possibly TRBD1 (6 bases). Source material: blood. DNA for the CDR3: TGTGCCAGCAGCGTAACTGCCACAAGAAATGGGGGCCCCACTGAAGCTTTCTTT. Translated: CASSVTATRNGGPTEAFF.